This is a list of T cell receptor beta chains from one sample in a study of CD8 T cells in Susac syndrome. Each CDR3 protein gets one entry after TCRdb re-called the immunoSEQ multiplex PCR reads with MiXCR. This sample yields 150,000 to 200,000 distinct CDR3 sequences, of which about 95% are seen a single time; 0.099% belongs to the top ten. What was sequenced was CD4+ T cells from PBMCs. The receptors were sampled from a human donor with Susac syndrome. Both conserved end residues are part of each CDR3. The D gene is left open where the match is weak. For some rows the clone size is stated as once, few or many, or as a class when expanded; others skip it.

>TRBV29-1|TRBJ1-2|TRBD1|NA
TGCAGCGTTCCACTTCAAAGGACAGGGTTGTCAGTGTTCGATGGCTACACCTTC
CSVPLQRTGLSVFDGYTF
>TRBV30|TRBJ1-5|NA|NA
TGTGCCTGGAGTAAGGTAGGGGGACGCAATCAGCCCCAGCATTTT
CAWSKVGGRNQPQHF
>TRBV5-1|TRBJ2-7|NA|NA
TGCGCCAGCAGCTTGGCTCCAGGGGGAGGGGGCGAGCAGTACTTC
CASSLAPGGGGEQYF
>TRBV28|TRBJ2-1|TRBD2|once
TGTGCCAGCAGCATGAGGCTAGCGGGTCCCGATGAGCAGTTCTTC
CASSMRLAGPDEQFF
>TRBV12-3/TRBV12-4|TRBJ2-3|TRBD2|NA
TGTGCCAGCAGTGCTAAGCGGGGAGATACGCAGTATTTT
CASSAKRGDTQYF
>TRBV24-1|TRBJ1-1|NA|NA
TGTGCCACCAGGGGACCGAACACTGAAGCTTTCTTT
CATRGPNTEAFF
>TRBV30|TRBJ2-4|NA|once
TGTGCCTGGAGTGTTGGTAGCCGGGGCATTCAGTACTTC
CAWSVGSRGIQYF
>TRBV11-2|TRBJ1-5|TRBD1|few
TGTGCCAGCAGCCTGACAGGGCTTCAGCCCCAGCATTTT
CASSLTGLQPQHF
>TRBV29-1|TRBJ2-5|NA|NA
TGCAGCGTCCGGGGCACAGGGCGGGGAGAGACCCAGTACTTC
CSVRGTGRGETQYF
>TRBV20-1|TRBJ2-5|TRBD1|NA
TGCAGTGCTCCCCATCCGGGGACAGCACAAGAGACCCAGTACTTC
CSAPHPGTAQETQYF
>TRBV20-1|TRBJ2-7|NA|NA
TGCAGTGCTCGTGACACTGCCTACGAGCAGTACTTC
CSARDTAYEQYF
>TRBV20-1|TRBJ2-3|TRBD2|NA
TGCAGTGCTAGAGATTCGGGGGGGGTCACAGATACGCAGTATTTT
CSARDSGGVTDTQYF
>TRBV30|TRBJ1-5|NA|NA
TGTGCCTGGAGTGAGGGGGGGGTGGGCAATCAGCCCCAGCATTTT
CAWSEGGVGNQPQHF
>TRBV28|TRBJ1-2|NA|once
TGTGCCAGCAGTGGCGGGACTGATCGACTTGGCTACACCTTC
CASSGGTDRLGYTF
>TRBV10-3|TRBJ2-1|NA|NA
TGTGCCATCAGTGAGCGACTAGACTACAATGAGCAGTTCTTC
CAISERLDYNEQFF
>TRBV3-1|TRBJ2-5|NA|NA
TGTGCCAGCAGTCCCCCGAGCGAGACCCAGTACTTC
CASSPPSETQYF
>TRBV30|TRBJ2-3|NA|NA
TGTGCCTGGAGTGTACGATTCGGCCGCACAGATACGCAGTATTTT
CAWSVRFGRTDTQYF
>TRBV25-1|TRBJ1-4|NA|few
TGTGCCAGCAGAAGTCAAGCCGGGGATGAAAAACTGTTTTTT
CASRSQAGDEKLFF
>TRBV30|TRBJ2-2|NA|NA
TGTGCCTGGACCCGACGGATCAATCTGGGGCTAGAGGGATCGAACACCGGGGAGCTGTTTTTT
CAWTRRINLGLEGSNTGELFF
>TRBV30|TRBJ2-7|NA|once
TGTGCCTGGAGTAGAGGGAACGAGCAGTACTTC
CAWSRGNEQYF
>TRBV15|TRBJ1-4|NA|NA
TGTGCCACCAGCAGAGAGATAGAGATAGGAGCGGGGAATGAAAAACTGTTTTTT
CATSREIEIGAGNEKLFF
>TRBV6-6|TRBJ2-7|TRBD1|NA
TGTGCCAGCAGTTGGGACAGCTCCTACGAGCAGTACTTC
CASSWDSSYEQYF